This TCR beta chain was retrieved from a study of shared clonotypes between healthy human individuals. Measured with immunoSEQ multiplex PCR; TCRdb has only the in-frame clones, and not every one. The sample carries more than 2,000,000 clones, 93% recorded once. A note on this clone: The target antigen is unknown.

Trimming shortened V by 2 bases and J by 0 bases, and 11 bases separated the two germline ends. Germline V CDR1 and CDR2: SGHDN, FVKESK. The CDR3 covers 15 residues. Study findings and constraints: Compared with clonotypes that all four donors shared, non-shared clonotypes had lower generation probabilities. Tissues were not sampled, only blood, and their repertoires likely differ.

The J gene is TRBJ2-7, the V gene TRBV14; D gene uncertain. The sequence was obtained from a man between 18 and 29 years old in good health. Some clones in this sample may be carry-over from other donors' samples. The sequencing sample was made of naive CD4+ T cells from PBMCs. The subset here: CD45RA+ positively selected. The CDR3 sequence: CASSQTGRSSYEQYF. CDR3 sequence (DNA): TGTGCCAGCAGCCAAACCGGACGGAGCTCCTACGAGCAGTACTTC.